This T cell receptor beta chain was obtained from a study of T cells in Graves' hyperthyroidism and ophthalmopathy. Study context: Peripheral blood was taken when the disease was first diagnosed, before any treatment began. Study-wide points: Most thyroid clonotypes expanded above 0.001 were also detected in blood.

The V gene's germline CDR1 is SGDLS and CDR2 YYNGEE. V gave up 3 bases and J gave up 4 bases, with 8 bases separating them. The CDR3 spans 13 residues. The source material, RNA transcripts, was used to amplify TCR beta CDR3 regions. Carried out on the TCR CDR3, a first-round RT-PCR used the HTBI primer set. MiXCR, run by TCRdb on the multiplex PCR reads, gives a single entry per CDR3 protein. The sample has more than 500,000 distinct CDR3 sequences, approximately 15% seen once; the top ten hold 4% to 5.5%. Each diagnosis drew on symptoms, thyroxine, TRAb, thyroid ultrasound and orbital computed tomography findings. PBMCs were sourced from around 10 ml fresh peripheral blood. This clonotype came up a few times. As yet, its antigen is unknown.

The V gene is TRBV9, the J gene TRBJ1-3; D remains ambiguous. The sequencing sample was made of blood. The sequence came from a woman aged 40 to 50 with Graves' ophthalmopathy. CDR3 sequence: CASSGPGGNTIYF. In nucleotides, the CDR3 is TGTGCCAGCAGCGGCCCGGGCGGAAACACCATATATTTT.